This T cell receptor (beta chain) came from a study of cytomegalovirus exposure and HLA in healthy donors. Study-level findings and limits: Common viral pathogens were later found to be apparently linked to several of the most significant clusters. Donor immune exposure was known only as CMV serostatus. While the bulk of TCR sequences proved rare, some public TCRs turned up in many donors.

As concerns this clone: Antigen specificity is unknown.

V trimming: 4 bases; J trimming: 1 base; junction bases outside the gene matches: 7. Germline loops: CDR1 LGHNA, CDR2 YSLEER. This CDR3 contains 17 residues. Use of 60 Vbeta and 13 Jbeta primers characterized the PCR. Repertoires were generated with immunoSEQ multiplex PCR, while TCRdb's copy carries only in-frame clones and drops some. The sample has fewer than 200,000 clones. This receptor was taken from a woman aged 60 to 75 in good health and CMV-seronegative. The chain recombines TRBV4-3 with TRBJ2-2, with 9 bases identical to TRBD2. Material for sequencing was PBMCs. The CDR3 spells CASSLLAGAGNTGELFF. The CDR3 DNA sequence: TGCGCCAGCAGCCTATTAGCGGGGGCCGGGAACACCGGGGAGCTGTTTTTT.